These T cell receptor beta chains were read from a single sample in a study of regulatory T cells in long-lasting Graves disease. TCRdb redid the calling of the multiplex PCR reads with MiXCR, one entry per CDR3 protein. The sample yields about 440,000 distinct CDR3 sequences, over 15% seen once. These data also formed part of another study, on T cells in Graves' hyperthyroidism and ophthalmopathy.

The sequencing here drew on peripheral blood mononuclear cells (PBMCs), taken at new diagnosis, from a patient treated with antithyroid drugs. Receptors were obtained from a woman under 40 with Graves disease. The CDR3 runs from the conserved cysteine through the conserved F or W. A D gene is named only where the DNA matches it firmly. Clone size is given for some rows only: seen once, a few or many times, or a class if the clone is expanded.

v_call,j_call,d_call,clone_size,cdr3_aa,cdr3_nt
TRBV18,TRBJ1-5,NA,many,CASSPEGLRRAQHF,TGTGCCAGCTCACCCGAGGGGCTCCGGAGGGCCCAGCATTTT
TRBV30,TRBJ1-2,TRBD1,many,CAYRTGVAYGYTF,TGTGCCTACCGGACAGGGGTCGCCTATGGCTACACCTTC
TRBV28,TRBJ1-2,TRBD1,many,CASSPGVAGGQEGGYTF,TGTGCCAGCAGTCCTGGGGTTGCAGGGGGCCAAGAGGGTGGCTACACCTTC
TRBV11-2,TRBJ1-1,NA,NA,CASSPTDSEAFF,TGTGCCAGCAGCCCTACGGACAGTGAGGCTTTCTTT
TRBV9,TRBJ2-1,NA,few,CASSVESSYNEQFF,TGTGCCAGCAGCGTAGAAAGCTCCTACAATGAGCAGTTCTTC
TRBV3-1,TRBJ1-2,NA,NA,CASSQAGTNYGYTF,TGCGCCAGCAGCCAAGCGGGGACTAACTATGGCTACACCTTC
TRBV19,TRBJ1-1,NA,NA,CATREQNTEAFF,TGTGCCACCAGGGAGCAAAACACTGAAGCTTTCTTT
TRBV28,TRBJ2-5,TRBD1,many,CASRPPGRGETQYF,TGTGCCAGCAGACCCCCTGGCAGGGGGGAGACCCAGTACTTC
TRBV4-3,TRBJ2-7,NA,many,CASSQDQQGAREQYF,TGCGCCAGCAGCCAAGACCAACAGGGCGCCAGAGAGCAGTACTTC
TRBV20-1,TRBJ1-1,TRBD1,many,CSASGDRGLARENEAFF,TGCAGTGCTAGTGGGGACAGAGGGTTGGCGAGGGAGAATGAAGCTTTCTTT
TRBV7-2,TRBJ2-5,NA,few,CASSSARGRGETQYF,TGTGCCAGCAGCTCTGCCCGGGGCCGGGGTGAGACCCAGTACTTC
TRBV10-1,TRBJ2-7,NA,few,CASSESPDNSYEQYF,TGCGCCAGCAGTGAGTCGCCGGACAACTCCTACGAGCAGTACTTC
TRBV5-1,TRBJ2-1,TRBD2,many,CASSLAPPGGAAEYNEQFF,TGCGCCAGCAGCTTGGCCCCCCCGGGAGGAGCGGCAGAATACAATGAGCAGTTCTTC
TRBV10-3,TRBJ2-1,TRBD1,many,CAISDLRQGNNEQFF,TGTGCCATCAGTGACCTTCGACAGGGAAACAATGAGCAGTTCTTC
TRBV10-3,TRBJ2-7,TRBD2,many,CALSSRSAGVDEQYF,TGTGCCCTATCTAGCCGTTCGGCGGGAGTAGATGAGCAGTACTTC
TRBV29-1,TRBJ1-5,NA,many,CSVVVGLSGNQPQHF,TGCAGCGTTGTGGTAGGTCTGAGCGGCAATCAGCCCCAGCATTTT
TRBV9,TRBJ2-1,TRBD2,NA,CASSVEAGESSYNEQFF,TGTGCCAGCAGCGTAGAAGCGGGAGAAAGCTCCTACAATGAGCAGTTCTTC
TRBV7-9,TRBJ1-2,NA,many,CASSSGIWYTF,TGTGCCAGCAGCTCAGGAATTTGGTACACCTTC
TRBV29-1,TRBJ1-1,NA,many,CSVVLGPNTEAFF,TGCAGCGTTGTTCTGGGCCCAAACACTGAAGCTTTCTTT
TRBV12-3/TRBV12-4,TRBJ1-5,NA,many,CASSLSGAGSNQPQHF,TGTGCCAGCAGTTTATCAGGGGCTGGGAGCAATCAGCCCCAGCATTTT
TRBV5-1,TRBJ2-1,NA,NA,CASSPYDNEQFF,TGCGCCAGCAGCCCTTATGACAATGAGCAGTTCTTC
TRBV10-3,TRBJ1-1,TRBD1,many,CAISEGTGSVNTEAFF,TGTGCCATCAGTGAAGGGACAGGGTCGGTGAACACTGAAGCTTTCTTT
TRBV9,TRBJ1-2,NA,NA,CASSAARPSRYGYTF,TGTGCCAGCAGCGCAGCTCGACCGTCCCGCTATGGCTACACCTTC
TRBV10-3,TRBJ2-1,NA,NA,CAISEPGGGSYNEQFF,TGTGCCATCAGTGAGCCAGGGGGGGGCTCCTACAATGAGCAGTTCTTC
TRBV3-1,TRBJ2-1,NA,NA,CASSQEGAGNEQFF,TGTGCCAGCAGCCAAGAGGGCGCCGGGAATGAGCAGTTCTTC
TRBV6-2/TRBV6-3,TRBJ2-1,NA,many,CASSSDVSYNEQFF,TGTGCCAGTTCTTCTGACGTCTCCTACAATGAGCAGTTCTTC
TRBV5-1,TRBJ2-7,TRBD2,NA,CASRLKITSAPYNEQYF,TGCGCCAGCAGATTAAAAATTACTAGCGCCCCCTACAATGAGCAGTACTTC
TRBV10-3,TRBJ2-5,TRBD2,NA,CAISGNSGTETQYF,TGTGCCATCAGTGGCAATAGCGGGACGGAGACCCAGTACTTC
TRBV11-2,TRBJ2-1,NA,many,CASSLEFGLHNEQFF,TGTGCCAGCAGCTTAGAATTCGGGCTTCACAATGAGCAGTTCTTC
TRBV18,TRBJ1-2,TRBD1,many,CASSPMVTGQGIYGYTF,TGTGCCAGCTCACCAATGGTTACCGGACAGGGCATCTATGGCTACACCTTC
TRBV29-1,TRBJ1-2,NA,few,CSVGGREKNGYTF,TGCAGCGTTGGCGGCAGGGAGAAGAATGGCTACACCTTC
TRBV27,TRBJ1-2,TRBD1,few,CASRWDRGHGYTF,TGTGCCAGCAGATGGGACAGGGGGCACGGCTACACCTTC
TRBV13,TRBJ2-7,NA,many,CASSVGRPSYEQYF,TGTGCCAGCAGCGTGGGACGTCCCTCCTACGAGCAGTACTTC
TRBV7-8,TRBJ2-3,TRBD2,many,CASSGTSTRTDTQYF,TGTGCCAGCAGCGGGACTAGCACCCGCACAGATACGCAGTATTTT
TRBV2,TRBJ2-1,NA,NA,CASRQIYEQFF,TGTGCCAGCAGACAAATCTATGAGCAGTTCTTC
TRBV28,TRBJ2-2,TRBD1,many,CASSLPGQGPTGELFF,TGTGCCAGCAGCCTGCCGGGACAGGGGCCTACCGGGGAGCTGTTTTTT
TRBV2,TRBJ1-4,TRBD1,many,CASNLKRDSNEKLFF,TGTGCCAGCAATCTCAAGAGGGACAGCAATGAAAAACTGTTTTTT